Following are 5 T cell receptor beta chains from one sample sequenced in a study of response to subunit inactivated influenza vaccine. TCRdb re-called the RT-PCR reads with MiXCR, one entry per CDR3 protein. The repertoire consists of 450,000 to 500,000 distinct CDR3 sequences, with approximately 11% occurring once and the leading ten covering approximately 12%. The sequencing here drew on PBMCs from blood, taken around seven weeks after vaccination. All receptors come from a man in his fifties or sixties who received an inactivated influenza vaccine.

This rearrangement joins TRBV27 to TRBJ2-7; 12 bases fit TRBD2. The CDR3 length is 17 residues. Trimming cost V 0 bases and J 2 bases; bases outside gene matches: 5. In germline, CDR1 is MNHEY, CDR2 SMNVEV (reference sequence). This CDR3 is CASSLSLAGGPAYEQYF. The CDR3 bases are TGTGCCAGCAGTTTATCTCTAGCGGGGGGGCCGGCCTACGAGCAGTACTTC.

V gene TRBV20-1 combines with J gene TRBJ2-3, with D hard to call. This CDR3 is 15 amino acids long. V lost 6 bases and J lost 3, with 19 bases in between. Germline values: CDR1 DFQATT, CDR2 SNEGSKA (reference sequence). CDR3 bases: TGCAGTGCCATGGAAAGGGTGGCTGATACAGATACGCAGTATTTT. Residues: CSAMERVADTDTQYF.

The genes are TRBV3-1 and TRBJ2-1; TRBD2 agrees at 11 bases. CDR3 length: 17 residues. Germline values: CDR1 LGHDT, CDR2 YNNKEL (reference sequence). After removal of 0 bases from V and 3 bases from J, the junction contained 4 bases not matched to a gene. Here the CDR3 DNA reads TGTGCCAGCAGCCAAGAGCCTGGGACTAGCGGCTACAATGAGCAGTTCTTC. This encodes CASSQEPGTSGYNEQFF.

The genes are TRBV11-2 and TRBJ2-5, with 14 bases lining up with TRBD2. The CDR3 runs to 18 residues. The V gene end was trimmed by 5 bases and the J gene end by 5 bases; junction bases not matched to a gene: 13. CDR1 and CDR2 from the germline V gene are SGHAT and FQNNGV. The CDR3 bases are TGTGCCAGCAGCCCAAGGACTAGCGGGGGGACTGCGGGGGAGACCCAGTACTTC. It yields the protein CASSPRTSGGTAGETQYF.

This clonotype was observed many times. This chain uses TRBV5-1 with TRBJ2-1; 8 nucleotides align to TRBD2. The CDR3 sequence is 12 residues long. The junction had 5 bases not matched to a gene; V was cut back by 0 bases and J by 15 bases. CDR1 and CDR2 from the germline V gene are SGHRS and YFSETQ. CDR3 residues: CASSLGRGGLFF. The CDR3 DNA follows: TGCGCCAGCAGCTTGGGTCGGGGGGGGCTGTTCTTC.